The clone carrying this TCR beta chain was recorded many times. The antigen is undetermined. This sample is drawn from a study of T cell repertoires in cytomegalovirus infection. Whole-study context: Public TCR beta signature analysis indicated the presence of both CMV infection and matching HLA type.

Overall study findings and caveats: The ex vivo response showed dominance by HLA-C-restricted CMV-specific TCR beta clonotypes.

TCRdb called the reads again in MiXCR, with one record for every CDR3 protein. Among some 200,000 distinct CDR3 sequences listed, roughly 9.8% were seen once. Germline assignment: CDR1 SGHVS and CDR2 FNYEAQ. V dropped 5 bases and J dropped 7 bases, with 9 bases sitting between them. This CDR3 spans 12 amino acids. Sequencing was carried out using PBMCs. The sequence was collected from a human donor in good health (CMV status not recorded). Some clones in this sample may be carry-over from other donors' samples. The gene calls are TRBV7-6 and TRBJ1-3; D not resolved. The CDR3 DNA is TGTGCCAGCAGCCCCAACGCGAACACCATATATTTT. Residues: CASSPNANTIYF.